This T cell receptor beta chain was recorded in a study of shared clonotypes between healthy human individuals. In the naive CD8 group, cells lacked CD45RO and were positively selected for CCR7, so terminally differentiated effector memory CD45RA+ cells were left out. Whole-study findings and limits: A limitation of the genetic and exposure-history diversity represented arose from few donors.

A word on this clone: Its antigen remains unidentified.

The table came from immunoSEQ multiplex PCR; TCRdb's copy has only in-frame clones and leaves some out. The sample holds 1.5 million to 2.5 million clones, less than 95% seen once. Germline V gene sequence: CDR1 MDHEN, CDR2 SYDVKM. CDR3 length: 14 amino acids. V gave up 2 bases and J gave up 2 bases, with 10 bases separating them. This receptor was identified in a man aged 18-30 years in good health. The chain joins TRBV28 to TRBJ2-7, with D unclear. What was sequenced was naive CD8+ T cells sorted from blood. The CDR3 region has the DNA TGTGCCAGCAGTTTAAAGCTTCGGGCCTACGAGCAGTACTTC. Translated, it gives CASSLKLRAYEQYF.